The 32 T cell receptor beta chains below all came from one sample that was sequenced in a study of T cell responses to AZD1222 COVID-19 vaccine. Method: immunoSEQ multiplex PCR; TCRdb's copy keeps in-frame clones and lacks some. This table holds 85,000 to 110,000 clones, roughly 91% found once. The sequenced sample was peripheral blood, obtained on day 0 of AZD1222 vaccination. The origin of the receptors is an adult in good health.

The V and J genes are TRBV7-9 and TRBJ2-5; D is uncertain. V was pared by 5 bases and J by 5 bases, with 21 bases between. The CDR3 sequence is 16 residues long. Per germline, CDR1 SEHNR and CDR2 FQNEAQ (reference sequence). The CDR3 here is CASSPIVGPPRETQYF. CDR3 bases: TGTGCCAGCAGCCCTATAGTGGGCCCACCAAGGGAGACCCAGTACTTC.

The rearrangement links TRBV7-2 to TRBJ1-5; D gene ambiguous. The V end lost 4 bases, the J end lost 0 bases, and 10 bases lay between the germline ends. The CDR3 is made up of 15 amino acids. Germline V gene data show CDR1 as SGHTA and CDR2 as FQGNSA. The DNA for the CDR3 is TGTGCCAGCAGCTCCACAGTAAATAGCAATCAGCCCCAGCATTTT. It encodes CASSSTVNSNQPQHF.

The chain's CDR3 is CASTPSPGGRAGEAFF. CDR3 DNA sequence: TGTGCCAGTACCCCATCTCCAGGGGGTCGGGCAGGTGAAGCTTTCTTT. This sequence joins TRBV19 and TRBJ1-1, with TRBD1 identical over 7 bases. V lost 7 bases to trimming and J lost 7 bases; unmatched junction nucleotides: 18. Germline CDR1 reads LNHDA; CDR2 reads SQIVND (reference sequence). The CDR3 covers 16 residues.

V is TRBV6-5 and J is TRBJ1-4, with D perhaps TRBD1 (5 bases). The CDR3 has 14 residues. Germline V gene sequence: CDR1 MNHEY, CDR2 SVGAGI. V was trimmed by 4 bases and J by 8 bases, leaving 14 bases between them. The CDR3 is CASSSGDMVEKLFF. The CDR3 DNA reads as TGTGCCAGCAGTTCGGGGGATATGGTGGAAAAACTGTTTTTT.

This clone has more than one count but fewer than ten. This chain joins TRBV7-2 and TRBJ1-1; the D gene is possibly TRBD1 (5 bases). The CDR3 spans 14 residues. Germline CDR1 SGHTA, CDR2 FQGNSA. Trimming shortened V by 5 bases and J by 5 bases, and 15 bases separated the two germline ends. CDR3 DNA: TGTGCCAGCAGCCCGGGACGGGGGGTGACTGAAGCTTTCTTT. Its protein product is CASSPGRGVTEAFF.

The CDR3 DNA follows: TGTGCCAGCAGCTTGGGGGGCGGTGAGACCCAGTACTTC. Translating it yields CASSLGGGETQYF. The chain links TRBV5-4 to TRBJ2-5; D is perhaps TRBD1 (5 bases). The CDR3 contains 13 residues. Germline CDR1 is SGHNT and CDR2 is YYREEE (reference sequence). Trimming cost V 0 bases and J 5 bases, with 8 bases left between them.

The genes are TRBV5-8 and TRBJ2-5, with TRBD1 identical over 7 bases. CDR1 is SGHTS, CDR2 YDEGEE, per germline. This CDR3 region has 16 residues. V trimming: 4 bases; J trimming: 2 bases; junction bases outside the gene matches: 11. The CDR3 region is CASSKGRIQGQETQYF. The CDR3 region has the DNA TGTGCCAGCAGCAAGGGACGCATACAGGGGCAAGAGACCCAGTACTTC.

This chain connects TRBV18 to TRBJ1-2, with D unresolved. V was pared by 4 bases and J by 5 bases, with 14 bases between. This CDR3 contains 14 residues. Per germline, CDR1 KGHSH and CDR2 LQKENI. In nucleotides, the CDR3 is TGTGCCAGCTCACAGCTGACGGTTGAATATGGCTACACCTTC. Translating gives CASSQLTVEYGYTF.

The gene calls are TRBV2 and TRBJ2-7; a weak D match, TRBD2 (6 bases). Germline V gene sequence: CDR1 SNHLY, CDR2 FYNNEI. The CDR3 has 12 residues. V was cut by 6 bases and J by 7 bases, with 13 bases left in between. The CDR3 reads CASRSGGWEQYF. In DNA form, the CDR3 reads TGTGCCAGCAGATCTGGAGGGTGGGAGCAGTACTTC.

The chain couples TRBV14 to TRBJ1-2; D is unclear. Looked up from germline, CDR1 is SGHDN and CDR2 is FVKESK. The CDR3 extends over 14 amino acids. Trimming pared 0 bases from V and 2 bases from J, leaving 7 bases between. The chain's CDR3 is CASSQDGRNYGYTF. CDR3 sequence (DNA): TGTGCCAGCAGCCAAGACGGGCGGAACTATGGCTACACCTTC.

The rearrangement uses TRBV21-1 and TRBJ1-6. TRBV21-1 is a pseudogene. There are 15 residues in the CDR3. CDR3 sequence: CASSNGRDSNSPLHF. DNA of the CDR3: TGTGCCAGCAGCAACGGGCGGGACTCTAATTCACCCCTCCACTTT.

This chain connects TRBV5-1 to TRBJ2-2; 9 nucleotides agree with TRBD1. V dropped 4 bases and J dropped 6; count of bases not matched to a gene: 10. This CDR3 is 16 amino acids long. The germline V gene has CDR1 SGHRS and CDR2 YFSETQ. The CDR3 sequence: CASSVAGTGFPGELFF. CDR3 DNA sequence: TGCGCCAGCAGCGTAGCCGGGACAGGGTTCCCCGGGGAGCTGTTTTTT.

This chain uses TRBV2 with TRBJ2-7, with 10 bases fitting TRBD2. The V gene's germline CDR1 is SNHLY and CDR2 FYNNEI. V shed 8 bases, J shed 0 bases, and the junction held 10 bases outside the gene matches. The CDR3 is 16 amino acids. CDR3 sequence reads: CASLAGAYSSSYEQYF. CDR3 coding DNA: TGTGCCAGCCTAGCGGGAGCCTACTCTAGCTCCTACGAGCAGTACTTC.

The table lists this clone with a few counts. The chain uses TRBV7-3 and TRBJ1-1; TRBD1 aligns across 7 bases. With 2 bases clipped from V and 1 base from J, the junction kept 7 bases outside the gene matches. Looked up from germline, CDR1 is SGHTA and CDR2 is FQGTGA. This CDR3 spans 16 amino acids. Here the CDR3 DNA reads TGTGCCAGCAGCTTATGGGGGACAGCAACGAACACTGAAGCTTTCTTT. This encodes CASSLWGTATNTEAFF.

The chain couples TRBV3-1 (or the pseudogene TRBV3-2) to TRBJ1-3; no clear D. V lost 1 base and J lost 4, with 20 bases in between. Germline CDR1 LGHDT, CDR2 YNNKEL (reference sequence). The CDR3 covers 18 residues. CDR3 amino acids: CASSQGGFSNTGGNTIYF. As DNA, the CDR3 is TGTGCCAGCAGCCAAGGCGGGTTTTCCAACACGGGGGGAAACACCATATATTTT.

CDR3 sequence reads: CASSLAQTASEAFF. CDR3 DNA: TGTGCCAGCAGTTTGGCCCAGACAGCCTCTGAAGCTTTCTTT. The chain recombines TRBV28 with TRBJ1-1, with D tentatively TRBD1 (5 bases). The germline CDR1 and CDR2 sequences are MDHEN and SYDVKM. V shed 3 bases and J shed 6 bases, with 14 bases lying between them. The CDR3 length is 14 residues.

The chain has TRBV9 and TRBJ2-1, with D possibly matching TRBD1 (6 bases). CDR1 and CDR2 from the germline V gene are SGDLS and YYNGEE. V was clipped by 1 base and J by 7 bases, with 18 bases between them. This CDR3 is built from 16 residues. In DNA, the CDR3 is TGTGCCAGCAGCGTACTGGGCAGGGACATCGGGAATGAGCAGTTCTTC. As protein: CASSVLGRDIGNEQFF.

The chain employs TRBV6-4 and TRBJ1-2, with D possibly matching TRBD1 (5 bases). Between the trimmed V and J ends, which lost 0 bases and 4 bases, there was a span of 15 bases. The CDR3 totals 16 residues. Germline V CDR1 and CDR2: MRHNA, SNTAGT. DNA of the CDR3: TGTGCCAGCAGTGACTCTACAGGCCCGAGCACCTATGGCTACACCTTC. Its protein is CASSDSTGPSTYGYTF.

The chain links TRBV19 to TRBJ1-2; D unclear. Trimming cost V 3 bases and J 4 bases, with 18 bases left between them. CDR3 length: 16 residues. The germline V gene has CDR1 LNHDA and CDR2 SQIVND (reference sequence). For the CDR3, the DNA is TGTGCCAGTAGTATTTTGCGGAACTTGGAGGGCTATGGCTACACCTTC. It encodes CASSILRNLEGYGYTF.

This clone has only one observation. The chain employs TRBV7-9 and TRBJ1-5; possible D gene TRBD1, 5 bases. This CDR3 is built from 12 residues. V lost 5 bases to trimming and J lost 4 bases, with 6 bases between them. Germline CDR1 SEHNR, CDR2 FQNEAQ (reference sequence). CDR3 amino acids: CASSGGNQPQHF. The DNA of the CDR3 is TGTGCCAGCAGCGGGGGGAATCAGCCCCAGCATTTT.

This clone turned up a few times. The V and J genes are TRBV7-9 and TRBJ2-7; TRBD2 matches 9 bases. This CDR3 is 15 amino acids long. Germline values: CDR1 SEHNR, CDR2 FQNEAQ (reference sequence). V gave up 1 base and J gave up 6 bases; unmatched junction bases: 7. The CDR3 DNA reads as TGTGCCAGCAGCTTAGGGGTAGCGGGAGTTGGCGAGCAGTACTTC. Encoded protein: CASSLGVAGVGEQYF.

V is TRBV6-1 and J is TRBJ2-2, with D unresolved. The germline V gene has CDR1 MNHNS and CDR2 SASEGT. Between the trimmed V and J ends, which lost 1 base and 3 bases, there was a span of 12 bases. The CDR3 runs to 16 residues. In DNA, the CDR3 is TGTGCCAGCAGTGAAGGAGTAGGGCGACACACCGGGGAGCTGTTTTTT. Translation: CASSEGVGRHTGELFF.

This clone was recorded a few times. V is TRBV9 and J is TRBJ2-3; D is undetermined. V was trimmed by 3 bases and J by 3 bases, leaving 5 bases between them. Germline lookup yields CDR1 SGDLS and CDR2 YYNGEE. This CDR3 is built from 12 residues. This chain's CDR3 is CASSALTDTQYF. In DNA form, the CDR3 reads TGTGCCAGCAGCGCGTTAACAGATACGCAGTATTTT.

This clone was recorded only once. This chain joins TRBV5-5 and TRBJ1-3; possible D gene TRBD1, 6 bases. The germline V and J ends were trimmed by 4 bases and 4 bases, with 18 bases remaining between them. The CDR3 consists of 16 residues. CDR1 SGHKS and CDR2 YYEKEE come from the germline V gene (reference sequence). In nucleotides, the CDR3 is TGTGCCAGCAGCCTGGGACACTCTAAGGGCGGAAACACCATATATTTT. It yields the protein CASSLGHSKGGNTIYF.

The V and J genes are TRBV19 and TRBJ1-3; the D is unclear. In germline, CDR1 is LNHDA, CDR2 SQIVND (reference sequence). Trimming left V 9 bases short and J 4 bases short, with 16 bases between. CDR3 length: 14 amino acids. The CDR3 region is CASSALSGGNTIYF. CDR3 bases: TGTGCCAGCTCAGCCCTTTCGGGGGGAAACACCATATATTTT.

The rearrangement joins TRBV6-4 to TRBJ2-6, with 8 bases that match TRBD1. Trimming at V came to 3 bases and at J to 1 base, leaving 5 bases not matched to a gene. Germline V gene data show CDR1 as MRHNA and CDR2 as SNTAGT. The CDR3 has 17 amino acids. CDR3 sequence reads: CASSDGTGPSGANVLTF. CDR3 DNA: TGTGCCAGCAGTGATGGGACAGGCCCGTCTGGGGCCAACGTCCTGACTTTC.

The rearrangement joins TRBV27 to TRBJ2-7, with 8 bases fitting TRBD2. Germline V lookup: CDR1 MNHEY, CDR2 SMNVEV (reference sequence). The CDR3 totals 17 residues. Unmatched junction bases numbered 14, after V lost 3 bases and J lost 4 bases. The CDR3 spells CASSFLAPETSVYEQYF. The CDR3 DNA sequence: TGTGCCAGCAGTTTTCTTGCCCCCGAGACTAGCGTTTACGAGCAGTACTTC.

The chain joins TRBV11-2 to TRBJ2-6, with D maybe TRBD1 (5 bases). V gave up 4 bases and J gave up 3 bases, with 16 bases separating them. Looked up from germline, CDR1 is SGHAT and CDR2 is FQNNGV. The CDR3 is made up of 17 amino acids. The CDR3: CASSYRTSTIGANVLTF. CDR3 nucleotides: TGTGCCAGCAGCTACCGGACATCCACGATTGGGGCCAACGTCCTGACTTTC.

The chain carries TRBV5-4 and TRBJ2-1; D is ambiguous. The germline V gene has CDR1 SGHNT and CDR2 YYREEE (reference sequence). The CDR3 is 12 residues long. Between the trimmed V and J ends, which lost 2 bases and 3 bases, there was a span of 3 bases. For the CDR3, the DNA is TGTGCCAGCAGCTTTGACTACAATGAGCAGTTCTTC. Encoded protein: CASSFDYNEQFF.

V is TRBV11-2 and J is TRBJ2-2; 8 bases are a match to TRBD2. Trimming took 5 bases from V and 4 from J; bases not matched to a gene: 12. The CDR3 extends over 17 amino acids. CDR1 is SGHAT and CDR2 is FQNNGV in the germline V gene. For the CDR3, the DNA is TGTGCCAGCAGCGTCCGTACTAGCGGAGTCAGCACCGGGGAGCTGTTTTTT. This sequence encodes CASSVRTSGVSTGELFF.

The chain recombines TRBV7-2 with TRBJ2-3, with TRBD2 matching over 14 bases. Germline CDR1 reads SGHTA; CDR2 reads FQGNSA. This CDR3 comprises 18 residues. The V gene end was trimmed by 6 bases and the J gene end by 1 base; junction bases not matched to a gene: 9. The CDR3 reads CASRVGLAGDVGTDTQYF. The CDR3 DNA is TGTGCCAGCAGGGTGGGACTAGCGGGAGATGTAGGCACAGATACGCAGTATTTT. Using reference TRBV7-2 and TRBJ2-3 for the parts outside the CDR3, the full variable domain is GAGVSQSPSNKVTEKGKDVELRCDPISGHTALYWYRQSLGQGLEFLIYFQGNSAPDKSGLPSDRFSAERTGGSVSTLTIQRTQQEDSAVYLCASRVGLAGDVGTDTQYFGPGTRLTVL.

This clone appeared once. The chain joins TRBV5-1 to TRBJ1-5; maybe TRBD1 (6 bases). Germline CDR1 is SGHRS and CDR2 is YFSETQ. This CDR3 is 15 amino acids long. V lost 2 bases and J lost 6, with 15 bases in between. The CDR3 protein is CASSFYEGVGQPQHF. The CDR3 nucleotides read TGCGCCAGCAGCTTTTACGAGGGGGTCGGTCAGCCCCAGCATTTT.